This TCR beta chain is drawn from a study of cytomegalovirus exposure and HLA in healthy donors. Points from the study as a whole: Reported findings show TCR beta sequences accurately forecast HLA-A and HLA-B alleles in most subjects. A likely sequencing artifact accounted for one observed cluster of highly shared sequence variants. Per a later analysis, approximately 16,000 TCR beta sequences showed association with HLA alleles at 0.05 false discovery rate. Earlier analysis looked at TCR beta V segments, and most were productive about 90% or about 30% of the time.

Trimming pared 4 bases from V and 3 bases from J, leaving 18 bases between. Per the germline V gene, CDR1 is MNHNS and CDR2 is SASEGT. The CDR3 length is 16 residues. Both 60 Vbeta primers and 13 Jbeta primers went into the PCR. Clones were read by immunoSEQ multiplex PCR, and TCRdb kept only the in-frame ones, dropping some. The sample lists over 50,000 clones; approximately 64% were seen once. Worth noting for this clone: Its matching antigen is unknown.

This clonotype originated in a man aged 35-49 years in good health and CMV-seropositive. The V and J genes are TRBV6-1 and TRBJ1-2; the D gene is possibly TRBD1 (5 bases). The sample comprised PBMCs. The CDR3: CASSGWDLPGHYGYTF. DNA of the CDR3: TGTGCCAGCAGTGGTTGGGATCTGCCAGGGCACTATGGCTACACCTTC.